Below are 21 T cell receptor beta chains sequenced from a single sample in a study of cytomegalovirus exposure and HLA in healthy donors. The primer mix had 60 Vbeta and 13 Jbeta primers. Only in-frame clones appear in the TCRdb table, and some are missing; sequencing was by immunoSEQ multiplex PCR. The repertoire shows more than 110,000 clones; the top ten hold approximately 2.4%. Sequences were obtained from PBMCs. These TCRs come from a middle-aged man in good health and CMV-seronegative.

The chain combines TRBV25-1 with TRBJ1-1; no reliable D call. The germline CDR1 and CDR2 sequences are MGHDK and SYGVNS. Trimming left V 3 bases short and J 7 bases short, with 6 bases between. This CDR3 has 11 amino acids. The CDR3 spells CASSDHFEAFF. CDR3 nucleotide sequence: TGTGCCAGCAGTGACCATTTTGAAGCTTTCTTT.

The chain couples TRBV6-1 to TRBJ1-6; 10 nucleotides align to TRBD1. CDR1 and CDR2 (germline): MNHNS, SASEGT. V was clipped by 10 bases and J by 8 bases; unmatched bases: 11. The length of the CDR3 is 15 residues. In DNA form, the CDR3 reads TGTGCCATTTACCCTGGGGACAGGGGATATTCACCCCTCCACTTT. Amino acids: CAIYPGDRGYSPLHF.

V usage is TRBV6-6 and J usage is TRBJ2-5; the match to TRBD2 covers 9 bases. This CDR3 contains 14 residues. Looked up from germline, CDR1 is MNHNY and CDR2 is SVGAGI (reference sequence). With V trimmed by 7 bases and J by 2 bases, 5 bases remained unmatched. CDR3 nucleotide sequence: TGTGCCAGCAACCCTAGCGGGGCTCAAGAGACCCAGTACTTC. Translated: CASNPSGAQETQYF.

CDR3 residues: CASSVGPDSIITF. As DNA, the CDR3 is TGTGCCAGCAGCGTCGGACCCGACAGTATAATAACCTTC. The rearrangement joins TRBV9 to TRBJ1-2; a possible D gene is TRBD1 (5 bases). Germline V CDR1 and CDR2: SGDLS, YYNGEE. The CDR3 is 13 residues long. Trimming took 2 bases from V and 14 from J, leaving 19 bases between them.

The CDR3, as DNA: TGCGCCAGCAGCTTGGCCGGCGGCAGCTACGAGCAGTACTTC. It is translated as CASSLAGGSYEQYF. The V gene is TRBV5-1, the J gene TRBJ2-7; unclear D gene. Germline V CDR1 and CDR2: SGHRS, YFSETQ. The CDR3 is 14 residues long. V lost 0 bases and J 3 bases, leaving 10 bases between the germline ends.

This chain joins TRBV6-1 and TRBJ2-2, with TRBD1 identical over 8 bases. V lost 4 bases to trimming and J lost 4 bases; unmatched junction nucleotides: 5. This CDR3 has 15 residues. Germline CDR1 is MNHNS and CDR2 is SASEGT. CDR3 DNA sequence: TGTGCCAGCAGTGCTTTACAGGGGGGCACCGGGGAGCTGTTTTTT. Amino acids: CASSALQGGTGELFF.

The chain links TRBV5-4 to TRBJ1-6; D perhaps matches TRBD1 (6 bases). Trimming left V 4 bases short and J 9 bases short, with 17 bases between. The CDR3 has 15 residues. Germline V lookup: CDR1 SGHNT, CDR2 YYREEE (reference sequence). In DNA form, the CDR3 reads TGTGCCAGCAGCCTCGATCAAACAGGGATTTCACCCCTCCACTTT. As protein: CASSLDQTGISPLHF.

The V call is TRBV7-2, the J call TRBJ1-3; TRBD1 matches 8 bases. This CDR3 region has 16 residues. J lost 4 bases, V lost 5 bases, and 10 bases had no gene match. Germline assignment: CDR1 SGHTA and CDR2 FQGNSA. CDR3 sequence (DNA): TGTGCCAGCAGCAACGGACAGGGTACCGTCGGAAACACCATATATTTT. It translates to CASSNGQGTVGNTIYF.

The chain links TRBV15 to TRBJ1-3; TRBD1 is a possible D gene (5 bases). V was shortened by 4 bases and J by 8 bases, with 6 bases between the two germline ends. CDR1 is LNHNV, CDR2 YYDKDF, per germline (reference sequence). This CDR3 is 11 amino acids long. The CDR3 DNA reads TGTGCCACCAGCACGGGGGACACCATATATTTT. Amino acids: CATSTGDTIYF.

The chain employs TRBV5-5 and TRBJ2-3, with D unclear. V was cut by 1 base and J by 2 bases, with 23 bases left in between. CDR3 length: 19 residues. Germline loops: CDR1 SGHKS, CDR2 YYEKEE (reference sequence). This CDR3 reads CASSLYPSAVRFVTDTQYF. The CDR3 region has the DNA TGTGCCAGCAGCTTGTACCCCAGCGCCGTGCGCTTTGTCACAGATACGCAGTATTTT.

This chain uses TRBV27 with TRBJ1-6; possible D gene TRBD1, 6 bases. CDR3 length: 16 amino acids. The germline CDR1 and CDR2 sequences are MNHEY and SMNVEV (reference sequence). Trimming removed 5 bases at V and 8 bases at J, with 19 bases between. The CDR3 loop is CASSRQAIDRDSPLHF. The CDR3, as DNA: TGTGCCAGCAGTAGACAGGCGATAGACCGGGATTCACCCCTCCACTTT.

This CDR3 is CASSATNTGELFF. In nucleotides, the CDR3 is TGTGCCAGCAGCGCTACGAACACCGGGGAGCTGTTTTTT. This chain connects TRBV9 to TRBJ2-2; D is unclear. Germline CDR1 SGDLS, CDR2 YYNGEE. The CDR3 covers 13 residues. V shed 3 bases and J shed 0 bases, with 3 bases lying between them.

The V call is TRBV19, the J call TRBJ1-5, with D uncertain. V lost 10 bases to trimming and J lost 0 bases, with 13 bases between them. The germline CDR1 and CDR2 sequences are LNHDA and SQIVND (reference sequence). The CDR3 contains 14 residues. This chain's CDR3 is CATGESYSNQPQHF. CDR3 coding DNA: TGTGCCACCGGGGAAAGTTATAGCAATCAGCCCCAGCATTTT.

The gene calls are TRBV5-6 and TRBJ2-1; a weak D match, TRBD1 (5 bases). This CDR3 spans 15 amino acids. V was pared by 3 bases and J by 2 bases, with 12 bases between. Germline values: CDR1 SGHDT, CDR2 YYEEEE. CDR3: CASSSWGSAYNEQFF. In nucleotides, the CDR3 is TGTGCCAGCAGCTCCTGGGGCAGCGCCTACAATGAGCAGTTCTTC.

The J gene is TRBJ1-1, the V gene TRBV7-9; 9 nucleotides line up with TRBD1. The germline gives CDR1 SEHNR, CDR2 FQNEAQ (reference sequence). Trimming took 6 bases from V and 3 from J; bases not matched to a gene: 5. CDR3 length equals 14 residues. CDR3 protein: CASSFGQGHTEAFF. CDR3 DNA: TGTGCCAGCAGTTTTGGACAGGGGCACACTGAAGCTTTCTTT.

The chain links TRBV5-1 to TRBJ2-2, with D possibly TRBD1 on 5 matching bases. The V gene's germline CDR1 is SGHRS and CDR2 YFSETQ. Trimming pared 4 bases from V and 0 bases from J, leaving 10 bases between. This CDR3 contains 15 residues. CDR3 loop: CASSPRVSNTGELFF. The CDR3 nucleotides are TGCGCCAGCAGCCCCAGGGTTTCGAACACCGGGGAGCTGTTTTTT. Together with reference TRBV5-1 and TRBJ2-2, the CDR3 gives the full variable domain: KAGVTQTPRYLIKTRGQQVTLSCSPISGHRSVSWYQQTPGQGLQFLFEYFSETQRNKGNFPGRFSGRQFSNSRSEMNVSTLELGDSALYLCASSPRVSNTGELFFGEGSRLTVL.

The J gene is TRBJ2-2, the V gene TRBV28; 8 bases map to TRBD1. Looked up from germline, CDR1 is MDHEN and CDR2 is SYDVKM. CDR3 length equals 18 residues. Trimming removed 4 bases from V and 6 bases from J; junction bases left unmatched: 16. The CDR3 protein is CASSSASLRTGIPGELFF. CDR3 DNA sequence: TGTGCCAGCAGTTCTGCCTCTCTCCGGACAGGGATCCCCGGGGAGCTGTTTTTT.

The chain carries TRBV28 and TRBJ1-4; D gene unclear. The CDR3 runs 16 residues. Germline lookup yields CDR1 MDHEN and CDR2 SYDVKM. V was clipped by 7 bases and J by 3 bases, with 18 bases between them. For the CDR3, the DNA is TGTGCCAGCATTTCTTTCGAGGGTCAGGCTAATGAAAAACTGTTTTTT. This translates into CASISFEGQANEKLFF. Full variable domain (rest looked up from reference TRBV28 and TRBJ1-4): DVKVTQSSRYLVKRTGEKVFLECVQDMDHENMFWYRQDPGLGLRLIYFSYDVKMKEKGDIPEGYSVSREKKERFSLILESASTNQTSMYLCASISFEGQANEKLFFGSGTQLSVL.

The chain uses TRBV9 and TRBJ2-2; tentatively, D is TRBD2 (6 bases). Trimming removed 2 bases from V and 2 bases from J, with 13 bases in between. Germline CDR1 and CDR2: SGDLS and YYNGEE. This CDR3 spans 16 amino acids. CDR3 DNA: TGTGCCAGCAGCGTCCGAGGGGACTCTAACACCGGGGAGCTGTTTTTT. Translated, it gives CASSVRGDSNTGELFF.

V and J are TRBV4-1 and TRBJ2-7; 7 nucleotides line up with TRBD1. CDR1 and CDR2 (germline): MGHRA, YSYEKL. V gave up 4 bases and J gave up 0 bases; unmatched junction bases: 6. The CDR3 contains 15 residues. The CDR3 coding sequence is TGCGCCAGCAGCCCCGGGACAGCCGACTCCTACGAGCAGTACTTC. It translates to CASSPGTADSYEQYF.

J is TRBJ2-3 and V is TRBV6-5; 7 bases match TRBD2. Germline loops: CDR1 MNHEY, CDR2 SVGAGI. The V and J ends lost 6 bases and 10 bases, in that order; junction bases with no gene match: 7. The CDR3 extends over 12 amino acids. DNA of the CDR3: TGTGCCAGCAGGAGGGACGCGGGGGCGCAGTATTTT. Translating it yields CASRRDAGAQYF.